This TCR beta chain stems from a study of blood T cell repertoires in COVID-19. Study overall: PBMCs, B-cell-depleted T cells, or T cells provided the cDNA or gDNA that made up the material.

This study enrolled people aged 18 to 89 from around 25 US geographic areas. Recovered Cohort 3 donors showed two negative PCRs, clearance, or symptom resolution. As originally analysed: Amplification of reference gene primers was used by the study to estimate nucleated cell counts. The method was immunoSEQ multiplex PCR; TCRdb's version includes in-frame clones alone and lacks a portion of them. V, J and clone size reflect that table, while D and trimming were determined from the DNA. In the table there are 260,000 or so clones, around 85% of which are singletons. This CDR3 is built from 14 residues. V lost 4 bases, J lost 4 bases, and 5 bases stayed unmatched. Germline V CDR1 and CDR2: SQVTM, ANQGSEA.

The sequencing sample was made of PBMCs or T cells enriched from blood (not recorded which). This rearrangement joins TRBV29-1 to TRBJ2-2; TRBD2 agrees at 8 bases. The sequence came from a woman between 45 and 65 years old who had recovered from COVID-19. The CDR3 DNA sequence: TGCAGCGTTGTGAGCGGGGGCGGCACCGGGGAGCTGTTTTTT. It translates to CSVVSGGGTGELFF.